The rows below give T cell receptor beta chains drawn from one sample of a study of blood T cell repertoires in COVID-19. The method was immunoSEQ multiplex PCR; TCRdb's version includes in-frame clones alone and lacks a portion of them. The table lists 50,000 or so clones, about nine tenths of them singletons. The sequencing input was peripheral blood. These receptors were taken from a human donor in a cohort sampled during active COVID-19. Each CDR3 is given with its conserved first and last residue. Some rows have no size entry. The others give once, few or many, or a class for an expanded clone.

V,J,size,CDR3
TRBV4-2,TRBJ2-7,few,CASSQDQAAYEQYF
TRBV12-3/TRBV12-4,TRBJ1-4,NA,CASSLTGREKLFF
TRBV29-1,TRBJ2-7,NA,CSVPTGREDEQYF
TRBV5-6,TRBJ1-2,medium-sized,CASSLPGQELYYGYTF
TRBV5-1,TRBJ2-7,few,CASSPRGTGDNEQYF
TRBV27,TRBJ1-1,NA,CASSSYPLTEAFF
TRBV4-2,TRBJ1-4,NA,CASSQGTAATNEKLFF
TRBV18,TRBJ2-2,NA,CASSPKTTASNTGELFF
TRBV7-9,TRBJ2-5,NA,CASSQGLAGRETQYF
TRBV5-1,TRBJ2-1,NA,CASSSTTGQGEQFF
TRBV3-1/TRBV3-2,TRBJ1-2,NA,CASSAQPGQGGYTF
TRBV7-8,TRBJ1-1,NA,CASSLARVSGTGIMTEAFF
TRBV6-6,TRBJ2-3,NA,CASTPGQVPSTDTQYF
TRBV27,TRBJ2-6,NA,CARSFRGAPAGANVLTF
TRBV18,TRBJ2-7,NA,CASSPHALGDEQYF
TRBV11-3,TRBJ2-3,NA,CASSLVKGSGTDTQYF
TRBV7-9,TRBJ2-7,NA,CASSPRDTSSYEQYF
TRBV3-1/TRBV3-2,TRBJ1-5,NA,CASSQSRGQPQHF
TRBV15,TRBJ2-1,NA,CATSRGPRPEGNEQFF
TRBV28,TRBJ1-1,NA,CASSPRGGGNTEAFF
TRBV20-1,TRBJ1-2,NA,CSASLGTGLTNYGYTF
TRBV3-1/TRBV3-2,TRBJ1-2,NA,CASSRGMEGYTF
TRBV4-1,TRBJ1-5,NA,CASSPLYLPTTESNQPQHF
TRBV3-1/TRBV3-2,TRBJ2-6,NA,CASSLGTVARGANVLTF
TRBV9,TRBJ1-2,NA,CASSRQGRGYTF
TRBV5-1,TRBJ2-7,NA,CASSSGQGAINEQYF
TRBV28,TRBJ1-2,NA,CASSPGGSRGYTF
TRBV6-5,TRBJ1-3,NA,CASSLGAGNTIYF
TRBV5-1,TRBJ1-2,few,CASSPPGQGALGYTF
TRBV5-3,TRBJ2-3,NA,CARSVDRGWSIYADTQYF
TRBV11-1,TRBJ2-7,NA,CASSLGGLEQYF
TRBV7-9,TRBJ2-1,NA,CASSSGLAGVNEQFF
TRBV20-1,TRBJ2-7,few,CSASRSGFNEQYF
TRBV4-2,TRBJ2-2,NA,CASSQDPSNTGELFF
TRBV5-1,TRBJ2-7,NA,CASSIWTGVSYEQYF
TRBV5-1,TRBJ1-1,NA,CASSVQAQNTEAFF
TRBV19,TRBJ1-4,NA,CASSMEDRGHEKLFF
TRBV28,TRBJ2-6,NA,CASFGGAHGANVLTF
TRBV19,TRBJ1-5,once,CASSSPGQGFVQPQHF
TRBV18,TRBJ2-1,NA,CASSPTSGGDNEQFF
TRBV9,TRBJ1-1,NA,CASSVVRGLNTEAFF
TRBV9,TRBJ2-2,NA,CASTSAANTGELFF
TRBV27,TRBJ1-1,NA,CASSSRFSTGPNTEAFF
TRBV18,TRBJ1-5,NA,CASLQGAGQPQHF
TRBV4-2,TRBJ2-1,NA,CASSQELAGRNNEQFF
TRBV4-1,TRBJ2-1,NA,CASSQVRGNEQFF
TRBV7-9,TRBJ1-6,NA,CASRSRDRVNSPLHF
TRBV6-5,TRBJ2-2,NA,CASQGVATGELFF
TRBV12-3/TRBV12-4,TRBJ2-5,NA,CASTTDRKETQYF
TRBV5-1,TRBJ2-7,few,CASSLETGYEQYF
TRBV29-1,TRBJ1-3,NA,CSGQPSSGNTIYF
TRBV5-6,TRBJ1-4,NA,CASSLAGQGYATNEKLFF
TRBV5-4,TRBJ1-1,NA,CASSSDRDSMNTEAFF
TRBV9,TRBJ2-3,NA,CASSATLAGTQYF
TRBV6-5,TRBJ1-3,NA,CASTGQGVKGNTIYF